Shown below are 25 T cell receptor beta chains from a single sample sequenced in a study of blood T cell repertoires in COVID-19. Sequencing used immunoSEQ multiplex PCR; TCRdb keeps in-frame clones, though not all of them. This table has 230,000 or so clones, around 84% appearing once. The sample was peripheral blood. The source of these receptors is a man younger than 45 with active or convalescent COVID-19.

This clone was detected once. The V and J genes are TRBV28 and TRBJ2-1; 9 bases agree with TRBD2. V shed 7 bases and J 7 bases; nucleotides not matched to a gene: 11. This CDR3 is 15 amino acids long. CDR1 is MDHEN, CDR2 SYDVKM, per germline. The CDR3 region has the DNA TGTGCCAGCACCCGTCCGCTAGCGGGAACAAATGAGCAGTTCTTC. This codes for CASTRPLAGTNEQFF. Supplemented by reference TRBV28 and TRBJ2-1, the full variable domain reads DVKVTQSSRYLVKRTGEKVFLECVQDMDHENMFWYRQDPGLGLRLIYFSYDVKMKEKGDIPEGYSVSREKKERFSLILESASTNQTSMYLCASTRPLAGTNEQFFGPGTRLTVL.

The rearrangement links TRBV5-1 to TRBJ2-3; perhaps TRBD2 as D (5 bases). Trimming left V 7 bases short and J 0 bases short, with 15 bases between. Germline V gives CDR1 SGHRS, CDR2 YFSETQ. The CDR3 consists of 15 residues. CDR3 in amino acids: CASQLVGASTDTQYF. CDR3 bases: TGCGCCAGCCAGTTGGTGGGAGCAAGCACAGATACGCAGTATTTT.

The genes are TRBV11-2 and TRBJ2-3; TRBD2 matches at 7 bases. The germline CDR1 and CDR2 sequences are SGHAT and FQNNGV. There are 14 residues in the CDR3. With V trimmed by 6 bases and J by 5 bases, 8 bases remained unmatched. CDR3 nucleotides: TGTGCCAGCAGGGTAGCGGGCGGTGGAGATACGCAGTATTTT. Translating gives CASRVAGGGDTQYF.

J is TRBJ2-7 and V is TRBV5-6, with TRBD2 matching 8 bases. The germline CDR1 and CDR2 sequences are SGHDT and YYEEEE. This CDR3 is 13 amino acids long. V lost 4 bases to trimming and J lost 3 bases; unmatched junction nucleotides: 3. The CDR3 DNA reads TGTGCCAGCAGCCGGACTAGCAGCTACGAGCAGTACTTC. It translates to CASSRTSSYEQYF. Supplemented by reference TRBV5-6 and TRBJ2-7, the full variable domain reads DAGVTQSPTHLIKTRGQQVTLRCSPKSGHDTVSWYQQALGQGPQFIFQYYEEEERQRGNFPDRFSGHQFPNYSSELNVNALLLGDSALYLCASSRTSSYEQYFGPGTRLTVT.

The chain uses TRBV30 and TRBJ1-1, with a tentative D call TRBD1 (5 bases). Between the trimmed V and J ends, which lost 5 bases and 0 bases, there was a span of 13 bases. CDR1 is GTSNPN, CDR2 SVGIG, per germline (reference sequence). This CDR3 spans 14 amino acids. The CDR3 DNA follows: TGTGCCTGGGGGACCCAGGTTATGAACACTGAAGCTTTCTTT. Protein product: CAWGTQVMNTEAFF.

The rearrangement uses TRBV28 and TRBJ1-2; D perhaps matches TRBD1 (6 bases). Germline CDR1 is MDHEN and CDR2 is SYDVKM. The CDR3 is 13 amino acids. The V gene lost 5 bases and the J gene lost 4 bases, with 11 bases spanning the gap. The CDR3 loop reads CASSVGGFYGYTF. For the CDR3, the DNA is TGTGCCAGCAGTGTAGGGGGATTCTATGGCTACACCTTC.

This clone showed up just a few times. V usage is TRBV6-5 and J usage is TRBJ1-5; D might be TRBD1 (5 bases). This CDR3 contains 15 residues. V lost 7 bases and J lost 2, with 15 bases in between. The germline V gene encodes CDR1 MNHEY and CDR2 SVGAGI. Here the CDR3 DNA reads TGTGCCAGCACTGGAAGGGGTGGGGGCAATCAGCCCCAGCATTTT. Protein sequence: CASTGRGGGNQPQHF.

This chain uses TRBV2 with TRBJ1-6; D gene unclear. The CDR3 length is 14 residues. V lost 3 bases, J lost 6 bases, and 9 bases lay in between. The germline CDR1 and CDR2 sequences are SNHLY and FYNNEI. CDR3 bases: TGTGCCAGCAGTGAGGCTCGGGGTAATTCACCCCTCCACTTT. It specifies CASSEARGNSPLHF.

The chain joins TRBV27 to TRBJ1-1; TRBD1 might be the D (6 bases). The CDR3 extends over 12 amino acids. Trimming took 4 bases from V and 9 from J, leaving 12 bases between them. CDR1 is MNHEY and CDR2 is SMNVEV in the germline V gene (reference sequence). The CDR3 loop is CASSSGHGKAFF. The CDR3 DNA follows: TGTGCCAGCAGTTCGGGACACGGCAAAGCTTTCTTT.

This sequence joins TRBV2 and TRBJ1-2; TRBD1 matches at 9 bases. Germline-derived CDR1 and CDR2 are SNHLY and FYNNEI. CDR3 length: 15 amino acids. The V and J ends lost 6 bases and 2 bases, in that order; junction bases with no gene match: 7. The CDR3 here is CASSKQGASNYGYTF. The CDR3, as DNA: TGTGCCAGCAGCAAACAGGGGGCGTCCAACTATGGCTACACCTTC.

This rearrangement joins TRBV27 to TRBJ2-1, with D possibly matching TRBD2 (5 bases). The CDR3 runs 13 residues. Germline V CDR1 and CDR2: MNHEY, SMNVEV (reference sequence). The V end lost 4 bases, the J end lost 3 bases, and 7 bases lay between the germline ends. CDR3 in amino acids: CASSSDFYNEQFF. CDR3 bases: TGTGCCAGCAGTTCGGACTTCTACAATGAGCAGTTCTTC.

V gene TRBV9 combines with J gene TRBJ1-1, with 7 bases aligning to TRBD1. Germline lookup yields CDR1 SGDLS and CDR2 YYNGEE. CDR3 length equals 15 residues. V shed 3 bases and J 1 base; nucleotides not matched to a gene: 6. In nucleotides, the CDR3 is TGTGCCAGCAGCGCCTCACAGGGGTCGAACACTGAAGCTTTCTTT. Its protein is CASSASQGSNTEAFF.

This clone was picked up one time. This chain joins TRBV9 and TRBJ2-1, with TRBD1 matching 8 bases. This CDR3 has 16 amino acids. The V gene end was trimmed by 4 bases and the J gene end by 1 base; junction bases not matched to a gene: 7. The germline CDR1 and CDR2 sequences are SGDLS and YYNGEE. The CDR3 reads CASSRGQGQSYNEQFF. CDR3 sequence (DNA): TGTGCCAGCAGCCGCGGACAGGGTCAATCCTACAATGAGCAGTTCTTC. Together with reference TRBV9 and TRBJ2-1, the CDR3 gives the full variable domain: DSGVTQTPKHLITATGQRVTLRCSPRSGDLSVYWYQQSLDQGLQFLIQYYNGEERAKGNILERFSAQQFPDLHSELNLSSLELGDSALYFCASSRGQGQSYNEQFFGPGTRLTVL.

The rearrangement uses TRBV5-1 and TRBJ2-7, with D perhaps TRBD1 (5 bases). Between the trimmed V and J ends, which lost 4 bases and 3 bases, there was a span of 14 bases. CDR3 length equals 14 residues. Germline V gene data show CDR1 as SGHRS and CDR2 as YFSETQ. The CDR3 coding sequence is TGCGCCAGCAGCCCACAGGATACTTACTACGAGCAGTACTTC. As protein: CASSPQDTYYEQYF.

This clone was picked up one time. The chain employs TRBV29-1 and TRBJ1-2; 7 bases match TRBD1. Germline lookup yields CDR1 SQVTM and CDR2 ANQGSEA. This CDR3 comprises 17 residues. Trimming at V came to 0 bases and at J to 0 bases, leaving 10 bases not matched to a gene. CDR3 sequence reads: CSVEEGGSYTANYGYTF. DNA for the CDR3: TGCAGCGTTGAAGAAGGGGGCAGTTACACGGCTAACTATGGCTACACCTTC.

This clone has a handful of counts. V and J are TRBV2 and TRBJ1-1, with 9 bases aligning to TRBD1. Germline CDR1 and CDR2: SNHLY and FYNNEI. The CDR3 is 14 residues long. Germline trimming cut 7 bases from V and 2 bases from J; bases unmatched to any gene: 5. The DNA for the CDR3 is TGTGCCAGCACCGGGACAGGGCTTAACACTGAAGCTTTCTTT. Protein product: CASTGTGLNTEAFF.

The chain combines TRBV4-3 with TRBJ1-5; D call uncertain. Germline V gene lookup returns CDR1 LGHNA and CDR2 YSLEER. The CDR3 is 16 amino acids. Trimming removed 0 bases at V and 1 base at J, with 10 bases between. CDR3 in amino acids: CASSQDVSGSNQPQHF. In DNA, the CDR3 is TGCGCCAGCAGCCAAGACGTTTCCGGGAGCAATCAGCCCCAGCATTTT.

CDR3 DNA sequence: TGCGCCAGCAGCCAAGATATGGCTAGCGGGTACAATGAGCAGTTCTTC. This encodes CASSQDMASGYNEQFF. The genes are TRBV4-3 and TRBJ2-1, with 8 bases matching TRBD2. This CDR3 comprises 16 residues. The trim removed 0 bases at V and 4 bases at J, leaving 5 bases unmatched. Germline values: CDR1 LGHNA, CDR2 YSLEER.

The CDR3 protein is CASSFSASGGYEQYF. CDR3 sequence (DNA): TGTGCCAGCAGCTTCTCGGCTAGCGGGGGTTACGAGCAGTACTTC. This chain uses TRBV7-2 with TRBJ2-7, with 10 bases matching TRBD2. The V and J ends lost 3 bases and 4 bases, in that order; junction bases with no gene match: 6. Germline CDR1 SGHTA, CDR2 FQGNSA. The CDR3 totals 15 residues.

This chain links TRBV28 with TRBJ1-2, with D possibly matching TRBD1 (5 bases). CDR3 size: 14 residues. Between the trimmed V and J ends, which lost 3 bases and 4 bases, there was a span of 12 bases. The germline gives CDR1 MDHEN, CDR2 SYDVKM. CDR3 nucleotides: TGTGCCAGCAGTTTTAGGGGCAGCCGCTATGGCTACACCTTC. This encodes CASSFRGSRYGYTF.

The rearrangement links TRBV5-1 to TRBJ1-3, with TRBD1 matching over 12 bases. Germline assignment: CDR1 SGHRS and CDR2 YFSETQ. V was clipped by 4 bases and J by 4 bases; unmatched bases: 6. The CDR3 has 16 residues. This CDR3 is CASSGRDRGPGNTIYF. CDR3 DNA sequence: TGCGCCAGCAGCGGCAGGGACAGGGGGCCCGGAAACACCATATATTTT.

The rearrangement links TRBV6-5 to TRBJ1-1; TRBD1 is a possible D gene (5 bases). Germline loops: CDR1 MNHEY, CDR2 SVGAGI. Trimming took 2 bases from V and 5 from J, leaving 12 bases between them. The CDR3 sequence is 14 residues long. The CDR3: CASSYRGLGTEAFF. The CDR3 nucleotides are TGTGCCAGCAGTTACAGGGGATTGGGGACTGAAGCTTTCTTT.

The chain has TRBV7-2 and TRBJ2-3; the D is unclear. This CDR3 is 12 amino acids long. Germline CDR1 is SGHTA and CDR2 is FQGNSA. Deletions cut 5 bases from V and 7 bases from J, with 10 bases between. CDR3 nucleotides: TGTGCCAGCAGCCAGTGGGCGAATACGCAGTATTTT. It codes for CASSQWANTQYF.

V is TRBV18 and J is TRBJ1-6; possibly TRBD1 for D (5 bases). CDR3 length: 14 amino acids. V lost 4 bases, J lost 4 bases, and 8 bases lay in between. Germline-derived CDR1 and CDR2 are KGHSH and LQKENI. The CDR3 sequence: CASSLTEYNSPLHF. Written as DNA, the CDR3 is TGTGCCAGCTCACTGACAGAATATAATTCACCCCTCCACTTT.

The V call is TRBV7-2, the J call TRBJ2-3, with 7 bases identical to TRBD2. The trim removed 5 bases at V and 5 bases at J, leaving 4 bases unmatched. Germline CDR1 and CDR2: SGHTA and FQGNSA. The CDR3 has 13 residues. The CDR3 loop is CASSPRTRDTQYF. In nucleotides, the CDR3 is TGTGCCAGCAGCCCCCGGACTAGAGATACGCAGTATTTT.